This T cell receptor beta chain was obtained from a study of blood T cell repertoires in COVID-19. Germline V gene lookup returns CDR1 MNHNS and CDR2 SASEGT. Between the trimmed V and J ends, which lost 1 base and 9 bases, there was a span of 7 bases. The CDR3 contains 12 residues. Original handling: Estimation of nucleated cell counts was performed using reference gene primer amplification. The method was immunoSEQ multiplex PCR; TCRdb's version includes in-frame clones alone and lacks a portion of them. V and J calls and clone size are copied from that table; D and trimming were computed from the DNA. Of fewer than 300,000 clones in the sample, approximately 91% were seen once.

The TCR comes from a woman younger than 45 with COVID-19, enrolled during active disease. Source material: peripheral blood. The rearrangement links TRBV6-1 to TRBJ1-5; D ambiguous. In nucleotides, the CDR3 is TGTGCCAGCAGTGAAGGTGGAGGGCCCCAGCATTTT. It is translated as CASSEGGGPQHF.